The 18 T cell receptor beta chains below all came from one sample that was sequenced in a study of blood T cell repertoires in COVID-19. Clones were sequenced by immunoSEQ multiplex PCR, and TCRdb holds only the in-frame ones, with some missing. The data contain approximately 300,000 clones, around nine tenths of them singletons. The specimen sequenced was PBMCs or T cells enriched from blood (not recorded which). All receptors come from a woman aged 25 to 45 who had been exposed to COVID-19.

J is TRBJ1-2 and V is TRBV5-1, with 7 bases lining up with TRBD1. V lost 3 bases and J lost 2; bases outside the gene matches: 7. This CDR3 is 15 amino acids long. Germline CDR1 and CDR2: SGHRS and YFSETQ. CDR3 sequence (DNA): TGCGCCAGCAGCTGGACCTGGGACAGAAACTATGGCTACACCTTC. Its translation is CASSWTWDRNYGYTF.

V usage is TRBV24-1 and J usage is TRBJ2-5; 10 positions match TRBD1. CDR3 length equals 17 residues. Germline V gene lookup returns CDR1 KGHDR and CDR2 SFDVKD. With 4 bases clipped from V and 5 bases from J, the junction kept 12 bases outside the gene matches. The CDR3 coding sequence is TGTGCCACCAGTGAGGGTAAGGGACAGGGGAAATGGGAGACCCAGTACTTC. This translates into CATSEGKGQGKWETQYF.

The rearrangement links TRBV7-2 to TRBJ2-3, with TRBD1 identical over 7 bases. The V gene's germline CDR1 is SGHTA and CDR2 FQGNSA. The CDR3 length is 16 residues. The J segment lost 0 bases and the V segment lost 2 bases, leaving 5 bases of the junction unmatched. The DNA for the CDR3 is TGTGCCAGCAGCTTAAGACAGGGCGGGAGCACAGATACGCAGTATTTT. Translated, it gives CASSLRQGGSTDTQYF.

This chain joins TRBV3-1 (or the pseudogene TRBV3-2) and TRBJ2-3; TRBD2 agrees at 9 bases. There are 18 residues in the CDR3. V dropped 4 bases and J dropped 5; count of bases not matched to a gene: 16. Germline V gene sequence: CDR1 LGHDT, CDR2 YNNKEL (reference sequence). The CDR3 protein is CASSRYLYEGLAIDTQYF. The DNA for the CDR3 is TGTGCCAGCAGCCGCTATCTATACGAGGGACTAGCTATAGATACGCAGTATTTT.

The CDR3 loop reads CSSSGGLNTEAFF. CDR3 nucleotide sequence: TGCAGCTCTTCGGGGGGTCTGAACACTGAAGCTTTCTTT. V and J are TRBV29-1 and TRBJ1-1, with D maybe TRBD1 (5 bases). V lost 8 bases and J lost 0, with 13 bases in between. Germline V CDR1 and CDR2: SQVTM, ANQGSEA. This CDR3 is built from 13 residues.

The CDR3 here is CASSARTGGLNTEAFF. The DNA of the CDR3 is TGTGCCAGCAGCGCGAGGACAGGGGGGCTGAACACTGAAGCTTTCTTT. V is TRBV9 and J is TRBJ1-1; 10 nucleotides agree with TRBD1. Germline CDR1 and CDR2: SGDLS and YYNGEE. Trimming removed 3 bases from V and 0 bases from J; junction bases left unmatched: 5. The CDR3 has 16 residues. Combining the CDR3 with reference TRBV9 and TRBJ1-1 gives the whole variable domain DSGVTQTPKHLITATGQRVTLRCSPRSGDLSVYWYQQSLDQGLQFLIQYYNGEERAKGNILERFSAQQFPDLHSELNLSSLELGDSALYFCASSARTGGLNTEAFFGQGTRLTVV.

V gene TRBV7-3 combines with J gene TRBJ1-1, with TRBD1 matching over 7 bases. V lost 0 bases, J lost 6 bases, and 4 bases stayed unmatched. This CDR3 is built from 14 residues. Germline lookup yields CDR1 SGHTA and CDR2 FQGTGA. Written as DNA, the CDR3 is TGTGCCAGCAGCTTAACGAACCAGGGGGCTGAAGCTTTCTTT. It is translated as CASSLTNQGAEAFF.

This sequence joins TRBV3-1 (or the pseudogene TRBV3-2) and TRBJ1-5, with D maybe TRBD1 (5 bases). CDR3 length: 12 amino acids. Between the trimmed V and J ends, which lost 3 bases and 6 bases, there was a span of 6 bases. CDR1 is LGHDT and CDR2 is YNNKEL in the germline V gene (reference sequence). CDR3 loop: CASSQGPQPQHF. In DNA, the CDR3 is TGTGCCAGCAGCCAGGGGCCTCAGCCCCAGCATTTT.

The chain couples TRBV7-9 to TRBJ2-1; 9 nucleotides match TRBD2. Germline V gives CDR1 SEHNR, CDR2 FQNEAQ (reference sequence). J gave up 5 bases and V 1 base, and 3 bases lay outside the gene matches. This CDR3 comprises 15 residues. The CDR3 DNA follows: TGTGCCAGCAGCTTAGTGACTAGCGGTAACAATGAGCAGTTCTTC. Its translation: CASSLVTSGNNEQFF.

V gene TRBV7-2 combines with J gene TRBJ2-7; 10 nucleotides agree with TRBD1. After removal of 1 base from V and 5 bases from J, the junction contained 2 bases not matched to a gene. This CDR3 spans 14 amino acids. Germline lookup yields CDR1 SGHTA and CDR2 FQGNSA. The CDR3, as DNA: TGTGCCAGCAGCTTAGTAGGGACAGGGGACGAGCAGTACTTC. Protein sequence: CASSLVGTGDEQYF. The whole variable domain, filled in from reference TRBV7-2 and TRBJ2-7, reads GAGVSQSPSNKVTEKGKDVELRCDPISGHTALYWYRQSLGQGLEFLIYFQGNSAPDKSGLPSDRFSAERTGGSVSTLTIQRTQQEDSAVYLCASSLVGTGDEQYFGPGTRLTVT.

The CDR3 sequence: CASSLKSTNEKLFF. CDR3 coding DNA: TGCGCCAGCAGCCTAAAGTCAACTAATGAAAAACTGTTTTTT. The genes are TRBV5-1 and TRBJ1-4; D gene uncertain. Trimming took off 4 bases at V and 0 bases at J, with 7 bases between the two ends. CDR1 and CDR2 from the germline V gene are SGHRS and YFSETQ. The length of the CDR3 is 14 residues.

The CDR3 protein is CASSPNLSGGNTIYF. CDR3 nucleotides: TGTGCCAGCAGCCCCAATCTGTCAGGTGGAAACACCATATATTTT. The rearrangement joins TRBV7-2 to TRBJ1-3; unclear D gene. Looked up from germline, CDR1 is SGHTA and CDR2 is FQGNSA. Trimming stripped 5 bases from V and 3 bases from J, with 14 bases between. The CDR3 contains 15 residues.

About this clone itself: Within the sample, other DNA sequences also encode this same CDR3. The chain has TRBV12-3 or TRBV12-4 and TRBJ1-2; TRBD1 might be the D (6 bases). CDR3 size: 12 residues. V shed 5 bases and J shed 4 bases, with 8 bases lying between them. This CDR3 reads CASSPQGYGYTF. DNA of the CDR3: TGTGCCAGCAGTCCACAGGGCTATGGCTACACCTTC.

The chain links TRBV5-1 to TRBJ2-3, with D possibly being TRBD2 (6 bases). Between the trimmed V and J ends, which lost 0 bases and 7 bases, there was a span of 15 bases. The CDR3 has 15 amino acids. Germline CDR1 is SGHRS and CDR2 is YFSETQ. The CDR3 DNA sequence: TGCGCCAGCAGCTTGGTTGGCGGGGCGGTATATACGCAGTATTTT. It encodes CASSLVGGAVYTQYF.

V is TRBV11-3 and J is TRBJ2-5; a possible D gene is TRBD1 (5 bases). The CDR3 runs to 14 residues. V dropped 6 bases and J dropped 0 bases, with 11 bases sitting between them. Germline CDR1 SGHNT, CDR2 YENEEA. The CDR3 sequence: CASSQRTHQETQYF. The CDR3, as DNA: TGTGCCAGCAGTCAGAGGACACACCAAGAGACCCAGTACTTC.

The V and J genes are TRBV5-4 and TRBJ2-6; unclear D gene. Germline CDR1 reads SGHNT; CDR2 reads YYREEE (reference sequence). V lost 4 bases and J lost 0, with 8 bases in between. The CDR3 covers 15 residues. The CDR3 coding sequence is TGTGCCAGCAGCGTTAGTAACTCTGGGGCCAACGTCCTGACTTTC. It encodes CASSVSNSGANVLTF. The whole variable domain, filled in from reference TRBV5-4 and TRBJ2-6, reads ETGVTQSPTHLIKTRGQQVTLRCSSQSGHNTVSWYQQALGQGPQFIFQYYREEENGRGNFPPRFSGLQFPNYSSELNVNALELDDSALYLCASSVSNSGANVLTFGAGSRLTVL.

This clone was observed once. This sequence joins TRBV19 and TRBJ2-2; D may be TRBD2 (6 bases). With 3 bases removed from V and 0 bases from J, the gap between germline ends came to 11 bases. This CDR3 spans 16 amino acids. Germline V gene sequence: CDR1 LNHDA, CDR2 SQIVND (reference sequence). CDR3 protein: CASSIRPGANTGELFF. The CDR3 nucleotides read TGTGCCAGTAGTATCCGTCCGGGGGCGAACACCGGGGAGCTGTTTTTT.

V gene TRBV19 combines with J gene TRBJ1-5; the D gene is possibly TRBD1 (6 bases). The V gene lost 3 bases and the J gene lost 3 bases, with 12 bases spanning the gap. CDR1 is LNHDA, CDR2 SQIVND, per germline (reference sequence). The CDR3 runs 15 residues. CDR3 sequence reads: CASSMRQGLNQPQHF. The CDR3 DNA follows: TGTGCCAGTAGTATGCGGCAGGGGCTCAATCAGCCCCAGCATTTT.